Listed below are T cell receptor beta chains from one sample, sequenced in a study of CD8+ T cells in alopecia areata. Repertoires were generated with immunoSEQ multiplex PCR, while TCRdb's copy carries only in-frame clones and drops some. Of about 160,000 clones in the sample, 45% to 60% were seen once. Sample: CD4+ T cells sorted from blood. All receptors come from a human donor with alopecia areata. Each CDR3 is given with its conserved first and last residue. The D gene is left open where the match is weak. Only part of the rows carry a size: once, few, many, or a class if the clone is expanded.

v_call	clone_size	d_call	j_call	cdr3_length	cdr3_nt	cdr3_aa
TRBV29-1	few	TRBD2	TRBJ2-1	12	TGCAGCGTTGCGAAACCGGCGGGAGGTCAGTTCTTC	CSVAKPAGGQFF
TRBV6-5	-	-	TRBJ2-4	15	TGTGCCAGCAGTTCGCCGACAGTCGGCAAAAACATTCAGTACTTC	CASSSPTVGKNIQYF
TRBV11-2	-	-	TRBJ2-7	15	TGTGCCAGCAGCTCCCAGTGGGGCAAAGCCTACGAGCAGTACTTC	CASSSQWGKAYEQYF
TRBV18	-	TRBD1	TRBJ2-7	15	TGTGCCAGCTCACCAGGCCAGGGGGCTAACTACGAGCAGTACTTC	CASSPGQGANYEQYF
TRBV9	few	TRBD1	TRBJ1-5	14	TGTGCCAGCAGCTTAACAGGGGAATATCAGGCCCAGCATTTT	CASSLTGEYQAQHF
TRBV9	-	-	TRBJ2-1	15	TGTGCCAGCAGCCCCACAGACCAGGGGAACTATGAGCAGTTCTTC	CASSPTDQGNYEQFF
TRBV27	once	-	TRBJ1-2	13	TGTGCCAGCAGTCCAGTAGGCCGCTATGGCTACACCTTC	CASSPVGRYGYTF
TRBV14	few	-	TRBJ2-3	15	TGTGCCAGCAGCCAGATCCCACTACGCACAGATACGCAGTATTTT	CASSQIPLRTDTQYF
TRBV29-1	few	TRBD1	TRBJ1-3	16	TGCAGCGTCATGGACAGGGGGCGATCGGGAGGAAACACCATATATTTT	CSVMDRGRSGGNTIYF
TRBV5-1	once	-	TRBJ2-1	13	TGCGCCAGCAGGGAACGGGAGTCCCATGAGCAGTTCTTC	CASRERESHEQFF
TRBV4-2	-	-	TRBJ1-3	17	TGTGCCAGCAGCCAAGACTGGGGAGGGGCCTCTGGAAACACCATATATTTT	CASSQDWGGASGNTIYF
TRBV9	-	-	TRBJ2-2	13	TGTGCCAGCAGCCCCGTGGGGGCCGGGGAGCTGTTTTTT	CASSPVGAGELFF
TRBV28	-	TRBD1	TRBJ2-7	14	TGTGCCAGCAGTTTGGACAGGACAACCTACGAGCAGTACTTC	CASSLDRTTYEQYF
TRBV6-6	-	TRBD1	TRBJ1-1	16	TGTGCCAGCAGTTGGACGAGGACAGGGGCTAACACTGAAGCTTTCTTT	CASSWTRTGANTEAFF
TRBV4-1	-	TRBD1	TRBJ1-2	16	TGCGCCAGCAGCCAAATACAGGGGTGGGCTAACTATGGCTACACCTTC	CASSQIQGWANYGYTF
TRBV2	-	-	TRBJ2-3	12	TGTGCCAGCAGCCGGACGGGTGATACGCAGTATTTT	CASSRTGDTQYF
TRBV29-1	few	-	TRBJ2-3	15	TGCAGCGCCCCGTCGGCAGGGACTAGCACAGATACGCAGTATTTT	CSAPSAGTSTDTQYF
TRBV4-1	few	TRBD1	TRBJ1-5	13	TGCGCCAGCAGGCAGGGACAGGATCAGCCCCAGCATTTT	CASRQGQDQPQHF
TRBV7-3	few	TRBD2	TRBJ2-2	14	TGTGCCAGCAGCCCCCCACTAGCGGCCGGGGAGCTGTTTTTT	CASSPPLAAGELFF
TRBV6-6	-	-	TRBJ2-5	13	TGTGCCAGCCTTAAGACGCGTGGAGAGACCCAGTACTTC	CASLKTRGETQYF
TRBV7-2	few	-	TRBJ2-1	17	TGTGCCAGCAGCTTTATGGGACCTAGGGCGTCCTACAATGAGCAGTTCTTC	CASSFMGPRASYNEQFF
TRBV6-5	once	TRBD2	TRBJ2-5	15	TGTGCCAGCAGTTCCAGCCTAGCGGGGCAAGAGACCCAGTACTTC	CASSSSLAGQETQYF
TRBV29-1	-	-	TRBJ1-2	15	TGCAGCGTTGGGGGGGGACAAGAAACCTACTATGGCTACACCTTC	CSVGGGQETYYGYTF
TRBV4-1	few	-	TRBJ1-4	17	TGCGCCAGCAGCCAAGAATCGAGGGACACGGGGATGGAAAAACTGTTTTTT	CASSQESRDTGMEKLFF
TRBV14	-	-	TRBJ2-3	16	TGTGCCAGCAGCCAAGATAGGTCGGGGAGCACAGATACGCAGTATTTT	CASSQDRSGSTDTQYF
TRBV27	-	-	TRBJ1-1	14	TGTGCCAGCAGTTTTCAAGGTATGAACACTGAAGCTTTCTTT	CASSFQGMNTEAFF
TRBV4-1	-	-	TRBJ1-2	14	TGCGCCAGCAGCCAAGGCACAGGAGTTGGTGGCTACACCTTC	CASSQGTGVGGYTF
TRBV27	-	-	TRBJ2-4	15	TGTGCCAGCGTCTCTTTGGGCTCAGCCAAAAACATTCAGTACTTC	CASVSLGSAKNIQYF
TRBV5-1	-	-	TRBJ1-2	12	TGCGCCAGCAGAGCAGCGGCGGATGGCTACACCTTC	CASRAAADGYTF
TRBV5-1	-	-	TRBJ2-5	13	TGCGCCAGCAGCTTGAGGTCCCGAGAGACCCAGTACTTC	CASSLRSRETQYF
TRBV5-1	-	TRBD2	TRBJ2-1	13	TGCGCCAGCAGCTTGGTTAGCGGGTATGAGCAGTTCTTC	CASSLVSGYEQFF
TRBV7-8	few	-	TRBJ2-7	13	TGTGCCAGCAGCTTAGCCAGGGACTACGAGCAGTACTTC	CASSLARDYEQYF
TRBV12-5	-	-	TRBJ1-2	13	TGTGCTAGTGGTTTGGACCCTTACTATGGCTACACCTTC	CASGLDPYYGYTF
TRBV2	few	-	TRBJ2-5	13	TGTGCCAGCAGCGGAACATCCCGGGAGACCCAGTACTTC	CASSGTSRETQYF
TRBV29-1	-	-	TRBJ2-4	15	TGCAGCGTTGACGGTTGGGGTCTGGCCAAAAACATTCAGTACTTC	CSVDGWGLAKNIQYF
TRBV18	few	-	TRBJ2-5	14	TGTGCCAGCTCACCAGTCGGGGGCCAAGAGACCCAGTACTTC	CASSPVGGQETQYF
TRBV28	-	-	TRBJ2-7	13	TGTGCCAGCAGTTTATTAGTTGGCTACGAGCAGTACTTC	CASSLLVGYEQYF